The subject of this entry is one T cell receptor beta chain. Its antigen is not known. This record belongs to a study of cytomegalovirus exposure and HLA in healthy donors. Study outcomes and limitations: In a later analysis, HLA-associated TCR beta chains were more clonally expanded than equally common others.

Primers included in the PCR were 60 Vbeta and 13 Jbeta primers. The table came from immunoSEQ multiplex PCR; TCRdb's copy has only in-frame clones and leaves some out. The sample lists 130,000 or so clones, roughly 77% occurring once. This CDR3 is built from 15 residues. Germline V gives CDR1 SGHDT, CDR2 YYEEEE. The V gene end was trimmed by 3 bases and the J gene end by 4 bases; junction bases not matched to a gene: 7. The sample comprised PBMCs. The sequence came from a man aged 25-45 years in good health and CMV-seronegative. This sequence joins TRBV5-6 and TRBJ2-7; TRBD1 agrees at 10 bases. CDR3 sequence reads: CASSSTGTGAYEQYF. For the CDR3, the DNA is TGTGCCAGCAGCTCGACCGGGACAGGGGCTTACGAGCAGTACTTC.